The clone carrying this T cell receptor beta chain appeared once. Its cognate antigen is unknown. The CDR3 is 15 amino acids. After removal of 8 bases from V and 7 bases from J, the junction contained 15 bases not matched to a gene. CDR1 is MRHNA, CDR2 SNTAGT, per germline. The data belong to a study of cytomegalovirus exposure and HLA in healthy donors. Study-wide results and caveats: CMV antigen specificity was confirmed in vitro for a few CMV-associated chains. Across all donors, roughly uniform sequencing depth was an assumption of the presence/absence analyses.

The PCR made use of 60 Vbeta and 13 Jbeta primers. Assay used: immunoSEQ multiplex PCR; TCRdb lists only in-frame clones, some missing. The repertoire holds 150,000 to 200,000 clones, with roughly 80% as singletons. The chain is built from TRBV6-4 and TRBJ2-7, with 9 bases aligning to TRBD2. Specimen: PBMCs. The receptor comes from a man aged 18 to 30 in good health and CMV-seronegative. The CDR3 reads CASPQGVAGAGEQYF. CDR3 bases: TGTGCCAGCCCCCAGGGGGTAGCGGGAGCCGGGGAGCAGTACTTC.